By sample share, the clone carrying this T cell receptor beta chain is medium-sized (0.01 to 0.1%). Its antigen is unidentified. The CDR3 consists of 12 residues. The V and J ends lost 1 base and 4 bases respectively, with 2 bases between them. Germline V gives CDR1 SEHNR, CDR2 FQNEAQ (reference sequence). The protocol was immunoSEQ multiplex PCR, while the TCRdb copy is restricted to in-frame clones and leaves out a portion. The profile shows 50,000 to 70,000 clones, 91% of them singletons. This sample was taken from a study of OX40 agonist ivuxolimab in advanced cancers. In the study overall: In this cohort, patients received ivuxolimab, an agonistic anti-OX40 (CD134) antibody. Having had anti-PD-1, anti-PD-L1 or anti-CTLA-4 therapy before was allowed, and more than 35% had some.

General study results and limits: There was clonal expansion of CD4+ and CD8+ blood T cells by week 6 at 0.1 to 3.0 mg/kg. The 0.1-3.0 mg/kg partial responders had among the lowest clonal expansion.

V and J are TRBV7-9 and TRBJ1-5; no clear D. The sample was CD4+ or CD8+ T cells sorted from blood, taken in a trial of the OX40 agonist ivuxolimab. The clonotype originates from an adult with an advanced solid tumor such as melanoma, head and neck, liver or kidney cancer. As DNA, the CDR3 is TGTGCCAGCAGCTTAGAGAATCAGCCCCAGCATTTT. This translates into CASSLENQPQHF. Variable domain in full (rest from reference TRBV7-9 and TRBJ1-5): DTGVSQNPRHKITKRGQNVTFRCDPISEHNRLYWYRQTLGQGPEFLTYFQNEAQLEKSRLLSDRFSAERPKGSFSTLEIQRTEQGDSAMYLCASSLENQPQHFGDGTRLSIL.